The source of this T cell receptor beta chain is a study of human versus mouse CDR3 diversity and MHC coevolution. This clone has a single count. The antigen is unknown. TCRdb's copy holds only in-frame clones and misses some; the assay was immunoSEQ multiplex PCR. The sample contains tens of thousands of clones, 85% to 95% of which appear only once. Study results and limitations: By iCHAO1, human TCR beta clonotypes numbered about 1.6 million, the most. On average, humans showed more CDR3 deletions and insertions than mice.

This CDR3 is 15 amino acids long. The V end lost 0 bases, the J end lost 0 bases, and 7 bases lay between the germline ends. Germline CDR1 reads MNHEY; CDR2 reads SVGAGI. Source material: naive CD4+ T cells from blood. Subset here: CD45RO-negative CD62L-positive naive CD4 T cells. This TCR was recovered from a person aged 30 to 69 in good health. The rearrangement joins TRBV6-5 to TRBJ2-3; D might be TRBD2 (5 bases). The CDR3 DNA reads TGTGCCAGCAGTTACTCGGACTCTAGCACAGATACGCAGTATTTT. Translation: CASSYSDSSTDTQYF.